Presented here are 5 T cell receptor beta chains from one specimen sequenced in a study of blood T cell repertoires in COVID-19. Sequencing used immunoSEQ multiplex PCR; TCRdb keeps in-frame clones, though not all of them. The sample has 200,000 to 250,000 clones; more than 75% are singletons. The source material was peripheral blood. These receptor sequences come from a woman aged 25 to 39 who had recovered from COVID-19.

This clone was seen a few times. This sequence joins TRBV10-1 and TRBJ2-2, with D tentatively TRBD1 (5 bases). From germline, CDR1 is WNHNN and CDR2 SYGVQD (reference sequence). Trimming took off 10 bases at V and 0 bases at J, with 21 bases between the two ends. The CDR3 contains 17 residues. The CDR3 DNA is TGCGCCAAACCGAAGAATCAGGGCTTCACGAACACCGGGGAGCTGTTTTTT. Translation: CAKPKNQGFTNTGELFF.

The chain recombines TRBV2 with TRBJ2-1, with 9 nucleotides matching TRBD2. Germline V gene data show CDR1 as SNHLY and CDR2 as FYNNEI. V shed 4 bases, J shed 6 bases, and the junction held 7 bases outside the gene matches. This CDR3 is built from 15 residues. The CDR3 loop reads CASSVRTSEFNEQFF. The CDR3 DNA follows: TGTGCCAGCAGTGTGAGGACTAGCGAATTCAATGAGCAGTTCTTC.

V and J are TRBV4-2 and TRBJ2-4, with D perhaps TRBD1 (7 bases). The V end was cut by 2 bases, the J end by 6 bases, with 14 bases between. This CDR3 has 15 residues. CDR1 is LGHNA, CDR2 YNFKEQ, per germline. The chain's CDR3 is CASSQNRGTVNIQYF. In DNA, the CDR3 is TGTGCCAGCAGCCAAAACCGGGGGACAGTAAACATTCAGTACTTC.

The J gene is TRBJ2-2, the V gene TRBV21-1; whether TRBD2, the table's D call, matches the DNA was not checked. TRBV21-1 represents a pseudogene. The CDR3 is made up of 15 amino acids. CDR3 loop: CASRHSGGNTGELFF. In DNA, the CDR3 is TGTGCCAGCAGGCATAGCGGGGGGAACACCGGGGAGCTGTTTTTT.

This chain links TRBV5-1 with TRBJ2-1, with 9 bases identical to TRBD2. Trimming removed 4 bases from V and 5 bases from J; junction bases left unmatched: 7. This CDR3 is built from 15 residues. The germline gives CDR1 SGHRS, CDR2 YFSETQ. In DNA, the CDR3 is TGCGCCAGCAGCCCATGGACTAGCGATAACAATGAGCAGTTCTTC. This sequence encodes CASSPWTSDNNEQFF.